This T cell receptor beta chain derives from a study of blood T cells in healthy people across ages (dated by TCRdb to 2014 to 2015). Regarding the complete study: In model experiments, roughly one uniquely barcoded TCR beta cDNA molecule per two T cells was captured by template switching. For two donors (one aged 18 to 30 and one aged 80 or older), the study analyzed two additional independent replicas of 1 million unique cDNA reads from the same blood draw. Four age groups were formed from the donors: young (average approximately 15 years), middle-aged (around 39), aged (roughly 58) and long-lived (82). To avoid experimental bias, donors of different ages were randomly spread across the sequencing lanes. To track age-related changes in TCR beta repertoire diversity, the study relied on deep sequencing normalized with unique cDNA molecular identifiers.

The approximately 41 donors, aged 6 to 90 years, were systemically healthy Caucasian individuals from Russia. Approximately 10 milliliters of peripheral blood were collected from each donor into EDTA-treated Vacutainer tubes. Ficoll-Paque density-gradient centrifugation was used to isolate PBMCs, with at least 6.5 million per sample. Trizol reagent was used to extract total RNA from the PBMCs, yielding at least 5.5 micrograms per sample. For every donor, an aliquot of PBMCs went through flow cytometry to measure the percentages of naive CD45RAhigh/CD27high T cells. The research as a whole found: Compared with the aged group, the long-lived group had more naive CD4+ T cells, fewer expanded clones and increased TCR diversity, a pattern suggesting age selection. Because donor CMV infection status was unknown, age-related changes in expanded clonotypes were potentially confounded. A strong correlation was found between observed TCR beta diversity and the percentage of naive T cells measured by flow cytometry. Total diversity estimates from one million sequenced T cells were considered lower bounds and underestimates. As age increased, observed TCR beta diversity per million T cells dropped in a roughly linear way, and a significant reduction was already evident by age 40. Conclusive comparison of naive and antigen-experienced compartments was prevented by the profiling of bulk unsorted PBMCs.

The library came from 5' RACE. Sequencing was carried out with an Illumina HiSeq 2500. The second PCR ran for roughly 7 to 12 cycles and used a J-beta primer mix along with a sample-barcoded 5' primer. A unique molecular identifier was introduced onto each TCR beta cDNA molecule by a template-switch 5' adaptor carrying 12 random nucleotides. At least 2.5 million CDR3-containing paired-end reads were obtained from each sample. First-strand cDNA synthesis was performed from all RNA using the Mint cDNA synthesis kit, with priming by a TRBC-specific oligonucleotide. Following uracil-DNA glycosylase treatment, all cDNA underwent a first 18-cycle PCR with the universal primers M1SS and BC2_uni_R. Regarding the original processing steps: Normalization of each sample was performed by random selection of 1 million high-quality reads, each carrying a distinct molecular identifier. Instead of being binned into consensus sequences, reads with shared molecular identifiers were discarded. MiTCR, set to a Q25 quality threshold and the strictest error-elimination algorithm, was used for CDR3 identification, clonotype clustering and error correction. A nonparametric unseen species model using Euler transformation provided a lower-bound estimate of total TCR beta diversity. TCRdb's own reprocessing of the public reads used fastp at Q25 and MiXCR and kept productive beta chains. Entries that share a CDR3 protein sequence are merged under the most common genes and DNA. For this entry, the V and J calls and clone size follow TCRdb and not the study's own pipeline. This sample comprises approximately 770,000 distinct CDR3 sequences, roughly 60% of them detected only once. About 20% of the sample rests with the top ten.

Measured from the cysteine to the phenylalanine, the CDR3 is 15 residues long. CDR3 DNA is the only sequence kept; it has 45 bases, read in frame from the first base. The trim is 3 bases for V and 3 bases for J, with a gap of 15 bases between the germline ends. Per the germline V gene, SGHAT is the CDR1 and FQNNGV is the CDR2. About this clonotype: The antigen this receptor binds is unknown. No per-base quality is available; no much larger clone lies one base away.

This sequence uses TRBV11-2 and TRBJ2-7; the D gene lacks a confident call. This TCR was sampled from a man under 40 in good health. The sequenced sample consisted of blood. The CDR3 sequence is CASSFTPDRFYEQYF. The sequence in DNA is TGTGCCAGCAGCTTTACCCCGGACCGCTTCTACGAGCAGTACTTC.